Listed below are T cell receptor beta chains from one sample, sequenced in a study of blood T cell repertoires in COVID-19. Libraries were prepared by immunoSEQ multiplex PCR; TCRdb keeps only in-frame clonotypes and omits some of them. The sample records 120,000 or so clones, 88% being singletons. The sample was peripheral blood. These receptors came from a human donor in a cohort sampled during active COVID-19. The CDR3 runs from the conserved cysteine through the conserved F or W. The D gene is left open where the match is weak. Rows may omit the clone size; those that give it use once, few, many or a size class.

clone_size j_call v_call d_call cdr3_aa cdr3_nt
- TRBJ1-2 TRBV7-8 TRBD1 CASSLAVDRGRYGYTF TGTGCCAGCAGCTTAGCGGTGGACAGGGGACGCTATGGCTACACCTTC
- TRBJ2-1 TRBV7-9 TRBD2 CASSHSGGGVGSYNEQFF TGTGCCAGCAGCCACTCCGGGGGGGGAGTTGGCTCCTACAATGAGCAGTTCTTC
few TRBJ2-4 TRBV4-1 TRBD1 CASSQFTQGAIIGRNIQYF TGCGCCAGCAGCCAATTTACACAGGGGGCGATCATCGGACGGAACATTCAGTACTTC
- TRBJ2-1 TRBV9 TRBD2 CASSPLSGPGGHNEQFF TGTGCCAGCAGCCCCCTGTCCGGTCCGGGGGGGCACAATGAGCAGTTCTTC
once TRBJ1-3 TRBV28 - CASIDSRSGNTIYF TGTGCCAGCATCGACAGCCGCTCTGGAAACACCATATATTTT
- TRBJ2-1 TRBV7-5 - CARSKWTAGTSLYNEQFF TGTGCCAGAAGCAAGTGGACAGCCGGGACTAGCTTATACAATGAGCAGTTCTTC
- TRBJ2-5 TRBV2 - CASSGGTTQTQYF TGTGCCAGCAGTGGGGGGACAACTCAGACCCAGTACTTC
once TRBJ2-5 TRBV5-1 TRBD2 CASSEGRGRETQYF TGCGCCAGCAGCGAGGGGAGGGGTCGAGAGACCCAGTACTTC
- TRBJ2-3 TRBV5-4 - CASSLLVDNTDTQYF TGTGCCAGCAGCTTGCTCGTGGACAACACAGATACGCAGTATTTT
once TRBJ2-7 TRBV12-3/TRBV12-4 - CASSFSRSYEQYF TGTGCCAGCAGTTTCTCCCGCTCCTACGAGCAGTACTTC
- TRBJ2-1 TRBV12-5 - CGTASYNEQFF TGTGGGACTGCCTCCTACAATGAGCAGTTCTTC
- TRBJ1-2 TRBV6-5 TRBD1 CASSRTTGFGYTF TGTGCCAGCAGCCGGACGACAGGGTTTGGCTACACCTTC
- TRBJ2-2 TRBV7-9 - CASSLTGGRGYTGELFF TGTGCCAGCAGCTTAACCGGGGGGCGCGGGTACACCGGGGAGCTGTTTTTT
- TRBJ1-2 TRBV4-2 - CASSPDPGLDFYGYTF TGTGCCAGCAGCCCAGACCCAGGCTTGGATTTCTATGGCTACACCTTC
once TRBJ2-7 TRBV5-1 TRBD1 CASSLRAGGYYEQYF TGCGCCAGCAGCTTGCGCGCAGGGGGCTACTACGAGCAGTACTTC
- TRBJ2-7 TRBV3-1/TRBV3-2 - CASSNTIHPQLAEQYF TGTGCCAGCAGCAACACCATCCATCCCCAGTTGGCCGAGCAGTACTTC
- TRBJ1-1 TRBV18 - CASSPPSTGNQAFF TGTGCCAGCTCACCGCCGTCAACGGGGAATCAAGCTTTCTTT